This T cell receptor (beta chain) appears in the sequencing data of a study of blood T cell repertoires in COVID-19 (dated by TCRdb to the early 2020s). Describing the broader study: Samples from collaborators originated in the United States, Italy and Spain and spanned both the acute and convalescent phases of COVID-19. The prospective study material was composed of cDNA or gDNA derived from T cells, B-cell-depleted T cells, or PBMCs. Deeply sampled blood TCRbeta repertoires from subjects exposed to, actively infected with, or recovered from COVID-19 were included in the dataset. The repertoires were released in a freely available public database intended as a resource for research on the immune response to SARS-CoV-2. Samples were obtained from the ongoing ImmuneRACE study (first 160 participants) and from some 1,300 subjects provided by 6 global collaborators. The sample metadata nearly always contained a de-identified subject ID, COVID-19 status, age in years and sex. Where available, HLA class I and class II types were taken from metadata supplied by the sample provider and were not determined by assay-based typing. Paper-wide results and their limitations: The amount of clinical and demographic metadata varied by source and participant and was provided uncurated.

From the cysteine through the phenylalanine, the CDR3 covers 14 amino acids. The sequence is cut down to CDR3 DNA, 42 bases in frame from base 1. The germline V gene gives CDR1 as SGHRS and CDR2 as YFSETQ. A distance of 10 bases separates the germline ends of V and J, which lose 2 bases and 2 bases respectively. As regards this clone: Its recognized antigen is unknown. One base away there is no much larger clone; base qualities are not given.

Enrolling through a virtual design, the prospective study's participants ranged in age from about 18 to 89 years and lived across 20 to 30 United States geographic areas. In the prospective study, participants were assigned to cohorts based on the clinical history participants reported in a screening survey and a study questionnaire. Exposed participants were defined as having been in contact with someone with a PCR-confirmed or clinician-diagnosed COVID-19 case within 2 weeks of study entry. Each participant in the prospective study had whole blood, serum and a nasopharyngeal or oropharyngeal swab collected by mobile phlebotomists. Over a roughly 2-month period, participants in the prospective study had the option of providing additional blood draws and questionnaires. Before DNA extraction, prospective study blood samples were shipped either frozen or at room temperature. TCRbeta CDR3 regions were amplified from genomic DNA using the immunoSEQ Assay, a bias-controlled multiplex PCR. From the authors' description of their analysis: The number of nucleated cells in each sample was estimated from the amplification of reference gene primers within the assay. To quantify the absolute abundance of each unique TCRbeta CDR3 rearrangement, sequence reads were collapsed and filtered. For each sample, productive Simpson clonality was calculated as the square root of Simpson's diversity index over productive rearrangements. The table was pulled from immuneACCESS by TCRdb, which kept in-frame rearrangements only. Such tables lose some clones; where checked, under half of the loss comes from unresolved V genes, and the rest has no known cause. That table supplies the V and J calls and clone size; D and trimming were determined from the DNA. Present in this sample are more than 300,000 clones, around nine tenths of which were seen just once. Of the sample, roughly 3.6% is held by the ten largest clones.

The TCR was taken from a woman in her 30s who had been exposed to COVID-19. The rearranged chain carries TRBV5-1 and TRBJ1-2, and possibly TRBD1, on 6 matching bases. The sequenced sample was PBMCs or T cells enriched from blood (not recorded which). The bases read TGCGCCAGCAGCTTAACAGGGTCAAACTATGGCTACACCTTC. This is translated as CASSLTGSNYGYTF. The CDR3, completed at both ends by the reference TRBV5-1 and TRBJ1-2 genes, gives the full variable domain KAGVTQTPRYLIKTRGQQVTLSCSPISGHRSVSWYQQTPGQGLQFLFEYFSETQRNKGNFPGRFSGRQFSNSRSEMNVSTLELGDSALYLCASSLTGSNYGYTFGSGTRLTVV.